This TCR beta chain is from a study of early T cells in non-severe SARS-CoV-2 infection. Study information: From unsorted whole blood, bulk RNA was sequenced, and the chains remained unpaired. Regarding the study as a whole: Anti-spike CD8 responses were favored by VDJdb matching, which missed private and CD4 specificities.

CDR1 KGHSH and CDR2 LQKENI come from the germline V gene. J was trimmed by 5 bases and V by 3 bases; bases with no gene match: 7. The CDR3 length is 16 residues. Unique molecular identifiers were attached to individual cDNA molecules. TCRdb recomputed calls from the 5' RACE reads with MiXCR, one row per CDR3 protein. In the table there are 80,000 to 95,000 distinct CDR3 sequences, roughly 15% of which are singletons. The sample holds a few counts of this clonotype. Its cognate antigen is unknown. Material for sequencing was whole blood. The sequence came from an adult who was a healthcare worker with PCR-confirmed SARS-CoV-2 infection or an uninfected control (not recorded which). V gene TRBV18 combines with J gene TRBJ2-2; TRBD1 aligns across 9 bases. For the CDR3, the DNA is TGTGCCAGCTCACCCGCCGGGACAGGGCCGACCGGGGAGCTGTTTTTT. It translates to CASSPAGTGPTGELFF.